The clone carrying this T cell receptor beta chain has just a few counts. The data were obtained in a study of identical twins. The CDR3 is 14 amino acids. V dropped 5 bases and J dropped 4; count of bases not matched to a gene: 8. CDR1 and CDR2 (germline): SGHVS, FQNEAQ. MiXCR, run by TCRdb on the 5' RACE reads, gives a single entry per CDR3 protein. The sample comprises some 790,000 distinct CDR3 sequences, around a sixth of which are singletons, and less than 15% rests with the top ten. Another study also made use of these data, one on T cells expressing NK-cell markers.

Material for sequencing was PBMCs. The chain carries TRBV7-8 and TRBJ2-7, with TRBD1 matching over 7 bases. The receptor's source is a woman aged 18-30 years in good health. CDR3 amino acids: CASSEQGNRYEQYF. CDR3 nucleotides: TGTGCCAGCAGCGAACAGGGGAATCGTTACGAGCAGTACTTC.